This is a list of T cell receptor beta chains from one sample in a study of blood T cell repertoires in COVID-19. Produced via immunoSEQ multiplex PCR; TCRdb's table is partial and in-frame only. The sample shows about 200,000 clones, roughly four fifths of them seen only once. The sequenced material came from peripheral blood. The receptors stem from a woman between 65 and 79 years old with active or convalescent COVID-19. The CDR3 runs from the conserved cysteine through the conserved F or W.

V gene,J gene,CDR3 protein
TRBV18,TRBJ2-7,CASSPGLAGGRIGEQYF
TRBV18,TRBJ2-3,CASSPSRLAGTDTQYF
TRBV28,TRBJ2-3,CASSTQGNQEYF
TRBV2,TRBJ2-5,CASGRERETQYF
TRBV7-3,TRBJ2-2,CASSLLNTGELFF
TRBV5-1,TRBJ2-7,CASSIGASVFYEQYF
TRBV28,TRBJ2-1,CASSTTRIEQFF
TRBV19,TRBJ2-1,CASKEETGGPGHEQFF
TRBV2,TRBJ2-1,CASSEASSGYNEQFF
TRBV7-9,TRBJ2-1,CASSHPAGKLGNEQFF
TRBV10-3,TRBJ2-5,CAISDNLKEQETQYF
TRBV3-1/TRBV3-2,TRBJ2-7,CASSLPAASGYYEQYF
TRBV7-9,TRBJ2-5,CASSTGHLYQETQYF
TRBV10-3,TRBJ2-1,CAISDLARNEQFF
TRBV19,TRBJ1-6,CASRSQDRPNSPLHF
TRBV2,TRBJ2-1,CASSLLAGLGGNEQFF
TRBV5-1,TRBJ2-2,CASSLAIRGTGELFF
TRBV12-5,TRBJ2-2,CASGLGTGIGELFF
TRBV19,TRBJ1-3,CASTIGANSGNTIYF
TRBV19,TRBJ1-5,CASKQGDSNQPQHF
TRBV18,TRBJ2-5,CASSPGGETQYF
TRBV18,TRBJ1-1,CASSLREGTEAFF
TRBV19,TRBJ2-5,CASSIGTSGSRSGTQYF
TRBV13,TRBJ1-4,CASSPDRRNEKLFF
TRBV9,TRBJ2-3,CASSPRELAATDTQYF
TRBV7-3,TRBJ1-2,CASSSPDRGNHGYTF
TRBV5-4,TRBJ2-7,CASSLVGVSEQYF
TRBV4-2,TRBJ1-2,CASSPRQGLEIDGYTF
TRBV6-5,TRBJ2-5,CAIHDSQETQYF
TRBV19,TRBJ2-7,CASSIGTNEQYF
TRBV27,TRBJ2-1,CASSPIVGAPSYNEQFF
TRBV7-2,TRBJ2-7,CASSLTAVQGSEQYF
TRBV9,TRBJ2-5,CASSPGNYRTGTQYF
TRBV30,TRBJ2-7,CAWSVLGMVGTGVYEQYF
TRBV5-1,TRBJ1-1,CASSSGQGRTEAFF
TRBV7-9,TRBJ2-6,CASSSTDSGANVLTF
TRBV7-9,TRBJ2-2,CASSFIGGTGELFF
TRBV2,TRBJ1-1,CASSERQGGTEAFF
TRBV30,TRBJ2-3,CAWSAGLSDTQYF
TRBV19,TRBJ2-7,CASSPRPLSYEQYF
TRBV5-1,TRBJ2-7,CASSPGTGPYEQYF
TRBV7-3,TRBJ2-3,CASSRRDRDTQYF
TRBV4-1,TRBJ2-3,CASSLGQGRGDTQYF
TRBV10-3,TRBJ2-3,CAISPTSGRAKDTQYF
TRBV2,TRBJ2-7,CASSGRASYEQYF
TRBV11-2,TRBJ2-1,CASSPLAGGPGNEQFF